The table lists the clone carrying this T cell receptor beta chain with a count of one. The sample comes from a study of blood T cell repertoires in COVID-19. Recovered participants had two consecutive negative NP/OP PCR tests, healthcare professional clearance, or symptom resolution. The ends lost 4 bases at V and 1 base at J; junction bases unmatched: 6. The CDR3 runs to 16 residues. From germline, CDR1 is LNHDA and CDR2 SQIVND (reference sequence). Sequencing was performed with immunoSEQ multiplex PCR; in TCRdb, only in-frame clones are kept and a portion is missing. Among about 310,000 clones listed, about nine tenths were seen once.

This clonotype was sampled from a woman aged 30 to 39 who had recovered from COVID-19. The specimen sequenced was PBMCs or T cells enriched from blood (not recorded which). This rearrangement joins TRBV19 to TRBJ2-3, with 9 bases lining up with TRBD1. CDR3 amino acids: CASSKITGGRTDTQYF. In DNA form, the CDR3 reads TGTGCCAGTAGTAAGATAACAGGGGGCCGCACAGATACGCAGTATTTT.